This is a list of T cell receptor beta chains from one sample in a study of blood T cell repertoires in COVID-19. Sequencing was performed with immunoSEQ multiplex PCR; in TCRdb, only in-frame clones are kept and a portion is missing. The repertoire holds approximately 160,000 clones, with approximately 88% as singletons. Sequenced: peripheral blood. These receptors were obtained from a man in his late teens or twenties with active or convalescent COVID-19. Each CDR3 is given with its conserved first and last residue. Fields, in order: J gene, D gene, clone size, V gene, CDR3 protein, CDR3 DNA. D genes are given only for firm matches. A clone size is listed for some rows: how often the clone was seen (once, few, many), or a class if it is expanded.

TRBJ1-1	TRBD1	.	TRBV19	CASSSQGRGAKTEAFF	TGTGCCAGTAGTTCACAGGGGCGGGGGGCTAAGACTGAAGCTTTCTTT
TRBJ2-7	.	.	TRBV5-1	CASSLRTEAYEQYF	TGCGCCAGCAGCTTGAGGACAGAGGCCTACGAGCAGTACTTC
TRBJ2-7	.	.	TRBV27	CASSLLIGYEQYF	TGTGCCAGCAGTCTCCTCATCGGCTACGAGCAGTACTTC
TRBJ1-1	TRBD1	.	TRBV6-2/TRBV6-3	CASSVGGSGTEAFF	TGTGCCAGCAGTGTAGGGGGCTCGGGCACTGAAGCTTTCTTT
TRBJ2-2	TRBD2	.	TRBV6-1	CASSEATSGYTGELFF	TGTGCCAGCAGTGAAGCAACTAGCGGGTACACCGGGGAGCTGTTTTTT
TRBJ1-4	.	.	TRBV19	CASSTRGPGELFF	TGTGCCAGTAGTACCCGGGGTCCCGGGGAACTGTTTTTT
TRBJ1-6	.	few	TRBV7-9	CASSPDAGIDNSPLHF	TGTGCCAGCAGCCCCGACGCGGGAATCGATAATTCACCCCTCCACTTT
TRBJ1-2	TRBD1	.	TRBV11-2	CASSFLPGGGQGYTF	TGTGCCAGCAGCTTCCTTCCAGGGGGCGGTCAAGGCTACACCTTC
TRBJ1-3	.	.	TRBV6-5	CASSRGSGNTIYF	TGTGCCAGCAGTAGGGGGTCTGGAAACACCATATATTTT
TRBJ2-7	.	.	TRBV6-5	CASIQGYEQYF	TGTGCCAGCATACAGGGCTACGAGCAGTACTTC
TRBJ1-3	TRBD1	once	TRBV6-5	CASSLTGSRNTIYF	TGTGCCAGCAGCTTGACAGGGTCGAGGAACACCATATATTTT
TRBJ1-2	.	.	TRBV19	CASSTPGVGNYGYTF	TGTGCCAGTAGTACCCCAGGGGTAGGTAACTATGGCTACACCTTC
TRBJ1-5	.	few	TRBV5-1	CASSLGGSNQPQHF	TGCGCCAGCAGCTTGGGCGGTTCCAATCAGCCCCAGCATTTT
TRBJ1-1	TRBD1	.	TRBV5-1	CASSLAGGQGNTEAFF	TGCGCCAGCAGCTTGGCCGGGGGACAGGGGAACACTGAAGCTTTCTTT
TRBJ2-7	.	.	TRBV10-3	CAISGDAGGGAKQYF	TGTGCCATCAGTGGGGACGCGGGTGGGGGGGCGAAGCAGTACTTC
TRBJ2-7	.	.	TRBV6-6	CASSYTSISYEQYF	TGTGCCAGCAGTTACACTTCCATCTCCTACGAGCAGTACTTC
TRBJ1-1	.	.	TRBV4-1	CASSQDWGRPEAFF	TGCGCCAGCAGCCAAGATTGGGGCAGACCTGAAGCTTTCTTT
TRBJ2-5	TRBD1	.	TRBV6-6	CASSYQGAQETQYF	TGTGCCAGCAGTTACCAGGGGGCCCAAGAGACCCAGTACTTC
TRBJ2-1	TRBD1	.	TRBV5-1	CASSSARQGLSYNEQFF	TGCGCCAGCAGCTCAGCTAGACAGGGGCTTTCCTACAATGAGCAGTTCTTC
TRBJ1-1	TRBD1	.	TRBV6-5	CASRRTGRNTEAFF	TGTGCCAGCAGACGGACAGGAAGGAACACTGAAGCTTTCTTT
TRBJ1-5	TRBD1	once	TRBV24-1	CATSDKDRGGSLNQPQHF	TGTGCCACCAGTGATAAGGACAGGGGGGGATCCCTTAACCAGCCCCAGCATTTT
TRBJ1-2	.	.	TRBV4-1	CASSAGNGPNYGYTF	TGCGCCAGCAGCGCCGGTAATGGGCCTAACTATGGCTACACCTTC
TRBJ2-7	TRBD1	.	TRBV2	CASSVSGTGAYEQYF	TGTGCCAGCAGCGTATCCGGGACAGGGGCCTACGAGCAGTACTTC
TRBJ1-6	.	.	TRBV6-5	CASRQHYNSPLHF	TGTGCCAGCAGACAGCACTATAATTCACCCCTCCACTTT
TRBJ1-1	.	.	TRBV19	CASSIEGVEAFF	TGTGCCAGTAGTATAGAAGGGGTTGAAGCTTTCTTT
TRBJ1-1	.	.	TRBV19	CASSRGETMNTEAFF	TGTGCCAGTAGTCGGGGGGAGACCATGAACACTGAAGCTTTCTTT
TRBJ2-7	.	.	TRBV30	CAWSHGVEQYF	TGTGCCTGGAGTCACGGGGTCGAGCAGTACTTC
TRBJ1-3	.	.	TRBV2	CASSEGRGSSGNTIYF	TGTGCCAGCAGTGAAGGCAGGGGTAGCTCTGGAAACACCATATATTTT
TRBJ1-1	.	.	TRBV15	CATSTTGHPSNTEAFF	TGTGCCACCAGCACAACGGGACACCCATCGAACACTGAAGCTTTCTTT
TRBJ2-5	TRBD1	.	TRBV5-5	CASSLEGAQETQYF	TGTGCCAGCAGCTTGGAGGGGGCTCAAGAGACCCAGTACTTC
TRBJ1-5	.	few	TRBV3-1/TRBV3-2	CASSLGQVARPQHF	TGTGCCAGCAGCCTTGGGCAGGTGGCTCGGCCCCAGCATTTT
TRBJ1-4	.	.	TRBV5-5	CASSFVRGEKLFF	TGTGCCAGCAGCTTCGTCAGAGGGGAAAAACTGTTTTTT
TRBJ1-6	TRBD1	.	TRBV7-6	CASSLAKTGGNSPLHF	TGTGCCAGCAGCTTAGCGAAGACAGGGGGTAATTCACCCCTCCACTTT
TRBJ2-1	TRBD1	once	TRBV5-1	CASSPGQGKSYNEQFF	TGCGCCAGCAGTCCTGGACAGGGGAAATCCTACAATGAGCAGTTCTTC
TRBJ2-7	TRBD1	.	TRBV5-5	CASSLNRGPYEQYF	TGTGCCAGCAGCCTAAACAGGGGACCCTACGAGCAGTACTTC
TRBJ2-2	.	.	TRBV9	CASSVATSNTGELFF	TGTGCCAGCAGCGTAGCAACTTCTAACACCGGGGAGCTGTTTTTT
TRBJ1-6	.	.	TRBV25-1	CASRVAGSPLHF	TGTGCCAGCAGAGTCGCAGGTTCACCCCTCCACTTT
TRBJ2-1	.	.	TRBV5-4	CASSRGSYNEQFF	TGTGCCAGCAGCCGCGGGTCCTACAATGAGCAGTTCTTC
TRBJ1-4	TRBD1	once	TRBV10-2	CASRAGTGGTKLFF	TGCGCCAGCAGGGCCGGGACAGGGGGGACAAAACTGTTTTTT
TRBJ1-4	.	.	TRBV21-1	CASSKVRRYQKPIVETNEKLFF	TGTGCCAGCAGCAAAGTAAGGAGGTATCAGAAGCCAATCGTGGAAACTAATGAAAAACTGTTTTTT
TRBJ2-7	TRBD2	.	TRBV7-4	CASTPRSTSGSSYEQYF	TGTGCCAGCACCCCCCGGTCGACTAGCGGGAGCTCCTACGAGCAGTACTTC
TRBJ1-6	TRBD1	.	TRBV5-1	CASSGTGTGGNSPLHF	TGCGCCAGCAGCGGAACCGGGACAGGGGGCAATTCACCCCTCCACTTT
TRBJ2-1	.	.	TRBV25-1	CASSIGGGQFYNEQFF	TGTGCCAGCAGTATAGGGGGGGGGCAGTTCTACAATGAGCAGTTCTTC
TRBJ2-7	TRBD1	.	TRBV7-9	CASSPRDRGSYEQYF	TGTGCCAGCAGCCCCCGGGACAGGGGTTCCTACGAGCAGTACTTC
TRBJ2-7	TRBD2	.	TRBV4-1	CASSHLSGGVSYEQYF	TGCGCCAGCAGCCACCTCAGCGGGGGGGTCTCCTACGAGCAGTACTTC
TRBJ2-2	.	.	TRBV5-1	CASSLVASANTGELFF	TGCGCCAGCAGCTTGGTGGCTAGCGCGAACACCGGGGAGCTGTTTTTT
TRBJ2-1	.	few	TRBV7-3	CASSPAPSSYNEQFF	TGTGCCAGCAGCCCAGCGCCCTCCTCTTACAATGAGCAGTTCTTC
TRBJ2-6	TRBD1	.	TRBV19	CASSTPRGLTRDRGAGANVLTF	TGTGCCAGTAGTACGCCCCGGGGGCTTACCCGGGACAGGGGAGCCGGGGCCAACGTCCTGACTTTC
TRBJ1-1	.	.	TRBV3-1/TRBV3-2	CASSPRQTPSIDAFF	TGTGCCAGCAGCCCCCGACAGACCCCTTCCATTGACGCTTTCTTT
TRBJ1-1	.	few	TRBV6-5	CASSFGLEAFF	TGTGCCAGCAGTTTTGGCCTTGAAGCTTTCTTT
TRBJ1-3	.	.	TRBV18	CASSPDRSSGNTIYF	TGTGCCAGCTCACCAGATCGGAGCTCTGGAAACACCATATATTTT
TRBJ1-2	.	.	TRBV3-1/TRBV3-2	CASSRGDYGYTF	TGTGCCAGCAGCCGGGGGGACTATGGCTACACCTTC
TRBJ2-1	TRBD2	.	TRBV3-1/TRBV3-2	CASSFGLAGGIEQFF	TGTGCCAGCAGTTTTGGACTAGCGGGAGGGATTGAGCAGTTCTTC
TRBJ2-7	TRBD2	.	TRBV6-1	CASSGRRLAGEYEQYF	TGTGCCAGCAGTGGCCGTCGACTAGCGGGAGAATACGAGCAGTACTTC
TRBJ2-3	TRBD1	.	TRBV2	CASKGRGHTDTQYF	TGTGCCAGCAAGGGCAGGGGGCACACAGATACGCAGTATTTT
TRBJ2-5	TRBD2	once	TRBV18	CASSPQRGEETQYF	TGTGCCAGCTCACCACAGCGGGGGGAGGAGACCCAGTACTTC
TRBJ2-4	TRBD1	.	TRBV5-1	CASSFGTADKNIQYF	TGCGCCAGCAGCTTCGGGACAGCTGATAAAAACATTCAGTACTTC
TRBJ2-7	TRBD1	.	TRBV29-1	CSVIQHRGYEQYF	TGCAGCGTTATACAACACAGGGGATACGAGCAGTACTTC
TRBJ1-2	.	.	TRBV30	CAWSGTGNGYTF	TGTGCCTGGAGTGGGACCGGGAACGGCTACACCTTC